This T cell receptor (beta chain) appears in the sequencing data of a study of blood T cell repertoires in COVID-19. At the level of the study: The United States, Italy and Spain were the sources of the acute and convalescent COVID-19 samples. The cDNA or gDNA used as material had been derived from T cells, B-cell-depleted T cells, or PBMCs.

The CDR3 loop spans 19 amino acids. V lost 0 bases, J lost 2 bases, and 20 bases lay in between. In germline, CDR1 is MNHEY, CDR2 SMNVEV (reference sequence). The Seattle patients joined while their infection was active and were tracked longitudinally afterward. Authors' data handling: The authors estimated nucleated cell counts from reference gene primer amplification. Repertoires were generated with immunoSEQ multiplex PCR, while TCRdb's copy carries only in-frame clones and drops some. V and J calls and clone size are given by that table; D and trimming were obtained from the DNA. The sample includes 200,000 to 300,000 clones, about 87% of them seen just once. In its sample, this clone was seen once.

V is TRBV27 and J is TRBJ2-1, with D possibly being TRBD1 (6 bases). The receptor comes from a young woman with COVID-19, enrolled during active disease. The sequenced sample consisted of peripheral blood. CDR3 sequence: CASSLSPWVSGATYNEQFF. Here the CDR3 DNA reads TGTGCCAGCAGTTTATCCCCCTGGGTTTCAGGGGCTACCTACAATGAGCAGTTCTTC.